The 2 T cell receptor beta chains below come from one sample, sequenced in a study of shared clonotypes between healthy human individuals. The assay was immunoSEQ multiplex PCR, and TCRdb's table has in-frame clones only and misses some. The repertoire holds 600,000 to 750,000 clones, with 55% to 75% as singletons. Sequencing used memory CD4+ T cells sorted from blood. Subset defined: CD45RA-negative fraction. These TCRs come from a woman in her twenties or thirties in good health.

This chain's CDR3 is CASSSEMQGLQKRTQYF. CDR3 nucleotide sequence: TGTGCCAGCAGTTCCGAGATGCAGGGGCTGCAGAAGCGGACCCAGTACTTC. V usage is TRBV2 and J usage is TRBJ2-5; a weak D match, TRBD1 (6 bases). The CDR3 is 17 amino acids. Germline CDR1 reads SNHLY; CDR2 reads FYNNEI. The germline V and J ends were trimmed by 5 bases and 7 bases, with 26 bases remaining between them.

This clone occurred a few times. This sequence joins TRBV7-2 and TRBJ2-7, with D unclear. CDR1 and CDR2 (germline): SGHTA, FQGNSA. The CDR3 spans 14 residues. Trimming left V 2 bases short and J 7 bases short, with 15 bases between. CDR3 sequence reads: CASSLTLIGGEQYF. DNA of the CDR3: TGTGCCAGCAGCTTAACCTTGATAGGTGGGGAGCAGTACTTC.